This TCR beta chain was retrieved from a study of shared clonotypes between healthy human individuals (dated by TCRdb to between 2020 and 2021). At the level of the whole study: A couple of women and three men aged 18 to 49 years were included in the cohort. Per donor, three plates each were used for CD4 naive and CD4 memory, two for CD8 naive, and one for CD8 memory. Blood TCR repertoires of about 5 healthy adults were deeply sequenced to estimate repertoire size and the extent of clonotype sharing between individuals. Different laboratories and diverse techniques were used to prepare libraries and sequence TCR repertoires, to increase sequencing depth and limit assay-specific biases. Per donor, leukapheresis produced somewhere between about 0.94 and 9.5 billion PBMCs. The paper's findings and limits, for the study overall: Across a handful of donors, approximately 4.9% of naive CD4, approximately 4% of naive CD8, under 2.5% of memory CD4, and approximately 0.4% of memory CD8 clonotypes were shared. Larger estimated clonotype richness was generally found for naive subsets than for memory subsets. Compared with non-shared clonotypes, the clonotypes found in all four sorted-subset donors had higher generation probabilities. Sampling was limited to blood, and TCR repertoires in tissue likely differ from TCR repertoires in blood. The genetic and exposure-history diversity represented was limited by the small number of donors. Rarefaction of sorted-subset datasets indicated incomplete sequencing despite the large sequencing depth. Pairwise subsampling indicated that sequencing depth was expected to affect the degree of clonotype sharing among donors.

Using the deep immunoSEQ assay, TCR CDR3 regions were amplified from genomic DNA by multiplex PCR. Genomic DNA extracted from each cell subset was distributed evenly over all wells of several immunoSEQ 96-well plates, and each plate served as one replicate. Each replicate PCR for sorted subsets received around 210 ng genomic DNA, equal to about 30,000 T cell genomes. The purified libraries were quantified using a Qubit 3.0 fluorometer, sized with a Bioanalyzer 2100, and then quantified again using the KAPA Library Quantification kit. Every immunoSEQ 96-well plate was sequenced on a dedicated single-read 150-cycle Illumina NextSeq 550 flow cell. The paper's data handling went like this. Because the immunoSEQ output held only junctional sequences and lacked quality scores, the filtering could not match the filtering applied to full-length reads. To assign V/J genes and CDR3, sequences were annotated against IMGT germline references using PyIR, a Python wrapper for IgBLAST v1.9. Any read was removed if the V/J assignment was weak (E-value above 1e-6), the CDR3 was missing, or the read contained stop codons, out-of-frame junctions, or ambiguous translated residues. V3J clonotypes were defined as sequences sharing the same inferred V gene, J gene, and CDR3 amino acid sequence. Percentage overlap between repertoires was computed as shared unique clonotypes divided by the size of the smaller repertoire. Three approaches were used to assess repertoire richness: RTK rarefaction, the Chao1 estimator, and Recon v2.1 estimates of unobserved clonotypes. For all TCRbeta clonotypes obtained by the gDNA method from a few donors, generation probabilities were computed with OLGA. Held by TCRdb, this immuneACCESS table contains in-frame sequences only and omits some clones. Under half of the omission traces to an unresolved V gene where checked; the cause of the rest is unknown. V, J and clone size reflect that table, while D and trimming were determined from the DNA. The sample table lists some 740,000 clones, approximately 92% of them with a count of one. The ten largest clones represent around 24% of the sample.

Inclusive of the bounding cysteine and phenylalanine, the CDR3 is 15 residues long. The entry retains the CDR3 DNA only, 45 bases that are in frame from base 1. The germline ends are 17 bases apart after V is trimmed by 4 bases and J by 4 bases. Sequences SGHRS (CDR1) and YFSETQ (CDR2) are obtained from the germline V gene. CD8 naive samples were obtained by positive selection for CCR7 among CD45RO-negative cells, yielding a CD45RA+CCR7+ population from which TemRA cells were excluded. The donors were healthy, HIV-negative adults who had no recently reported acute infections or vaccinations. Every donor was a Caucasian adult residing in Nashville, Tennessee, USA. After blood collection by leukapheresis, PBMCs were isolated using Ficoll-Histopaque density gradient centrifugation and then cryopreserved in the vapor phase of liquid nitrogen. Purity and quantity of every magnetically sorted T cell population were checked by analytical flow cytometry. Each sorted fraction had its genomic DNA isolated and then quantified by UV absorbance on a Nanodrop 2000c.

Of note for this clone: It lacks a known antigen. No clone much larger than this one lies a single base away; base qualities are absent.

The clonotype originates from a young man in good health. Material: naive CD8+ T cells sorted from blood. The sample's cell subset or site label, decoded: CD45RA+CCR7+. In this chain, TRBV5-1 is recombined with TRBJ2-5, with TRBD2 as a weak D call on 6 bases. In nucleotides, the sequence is TGCGCCAGCAGCCCGGAGGAGGGATGGGCAGAGACCCAGTACTTC. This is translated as CASSPEEGWAETQYF.